This record looks at one TCR beta chain sequence and its context. The source of the sample is a study of T cell repertoires in ileal Crohn's disease. About the research overall: Operated complications were stricturing disease (about 60%) and penetrating disease (about 40%).

Adults with ileal or ileocolonic Crohn's disease and an indication for resection were eligible. Germline lookup yields CDR1 ENHRY and CDR2 SYGVKD. This CDR3 has 16 residues. Trimming shortened V by 3 bases and J by 1 base, and 14 bases separated the two germline ends. TCRdb keeps only in-frame clones here, not all; method: immunoSEQ multiplex PCR. This sample carries around 14,000 clones, approximately 70% of them seen once, and the ten largest clones take 5.9%. This sequence joins TRBV10-3 and TRBJ2-3; maybe TRBD1 (6 bases). This TCR derives from an adult with Crohn's disease. Sequencing used ileal tissue. DNA for the CDR3: TGTGCCATCAGTGACTACAGGGCCGGGGGCACAGATACGCAGTATTTT. Amino acid sequence: CAISDYRAGGTDTQYF.